These 31 T cell receptor beta chains share one sample of origin, sequenced in a study of response to subunit inactivated influenza vaccine. TCRdb fed the RT-PCR reads into MiXCR, producing one record per CDR3 protein. Among roughly 520,000 distinct CDR3 sequences, over 25% were seen once, and the ten largest hold approximately 2%. This material consisted of CD4+ T cells sorted from PBMCs, taken less than 6 days after vaccination. The receptors were sampled from a man aged 45-65 years who received an inactivated influenza vaccine.

The V gene is TRBV5-1, the J gene TRBJ2-7, with a possible D match to TRBD1 (6 bases). The CDR3 is made up of 13 amino acids. Germline V gene data show CDR1 as SGHRS and CDR2 as YFSETQ. Deletions cut 4 bases from V and 3 bases from J, with 11 bases between. The CDR3 sequence is CASSIGTFYEQYF. CDR3 nucleotide sequence: TGCGCCAGCAGCATCGGGACATTCTACGAGCAGTACTTC.

V is TRBV5-5 and J is TRBJ1-1, with TRBD1 as a possible D gene (6 bases). CDR1 is SGHKS, CDR2 YYEKEE, per germline (reference sequence). CDR3 length: 16 amino acids. Trimming pared 1 base from V and 6 bases from J, leaving 19 bases between. The chain's CDR3 is CASSLQSQRGTAEAFF. The CDR3, as DNA: TGTGCCAGCAGCTTGCAGAGTCAGAGGGGGACGGCTGAAGCTTTCTTT.

This clonotype was picked up a small number of times. The chain combines TRBV11-2 with TRBJ2-3; a possible D gene is TRBD2 (7 bases). This CDR3 is built from 16 residues. Germline V CDR1 and CDR2: SGHAT, FQNNGV. Deletions cut 1 base from V and 5 bases from J, with 16 bases between. CDR3 in DNA: TGTGCCAGCAGCTTAGTACGGGGGGCCACGGTAGATACGCAGTATTTT. This translates into CASSLVRGATVDTQYF.

This clonotype was counted many times. The chain couples TRBV5-1 to TRBJ2-7, with 8 bases lining up with TRBD1. CDR3 size: 17 residues. Germline CDR1 reads SGHRS; CDR2 reads YFSETQ. Trimming took 0 bases from V and 6 from J; bases not matched to a gene: 14. The CDR3 loop reads CASSLDGRGHSFSEQYF. The CDR3 bases are TGCGCCAGCAGCTTGGATGGCAGGGGGCATTCCTTTTCCGAGCAGTACTTC.

J is TRBJ2-2 and V is TRBV12-3 or TRBV12-4, with a possible D match to TRBD1 (6 bases). The CDR3 consists of 14 residues. Trimming stripped 7 bases from V and 6 bases from J, with 15 bases between. CDR3 loop: CASTKDSWAGELFF. The CDR3 DNA reads TGTGCCAGCACCAAGGACAGTTGGGCCGGGGAGCTGTTTTTT.

This clonotype was found a few times. The chain is built from TRBV7-9 and TRBJ2-3; 7 nucleotides align to TRBD1. The V gene end was trimmed by 2 bases and the J gene end by 11 bases; junction bases not matched to a gene: 13. CDR3 length: 15 amino acids. Germline V gene sequence: CDR1 SEHNR, CDR2 FQNEAQ (reference sequence). The CDR3 spells CASSLLRSTGNVQYF. CDR3 nucleotide sequence: TGTGCCAGCAGCTTACTCCGATCGACAGGGAATGTGCAGTATTTT.

Concerning this clonotype itself: One junction end does not reproduce the germline sequence, and a read error may be involved. The rearrangement uses TRBV4-1 and TRBJ1-4; weak D call: TRBD1 (6 bases). Germline V CDR1 and CDR2: MGHRA, YSYEKL. CDR3 length: 15 residues. CDR3 DNA: TGCTCCAGCAGCCTTTCGACAGGCTATAATGAAAAACTGTTTTTT. Protein sequence: CSSSLSTGYNEKLFF.

This clonotype appeared a few times. The CDR3 is CASSIRTGQETQYF. The CDR3 DNA sequence: TGTGCCAGCAGTATCAGGACAGGGCAAGAGACCCAGTACTTC. This chain links TRBV28 with TRBJ2-5; 8 bases fit TRBD1. This CDR3 has 14 residues. The V gene's germline CDR1 is MDHEN and CDR2 SYDVKM. After removal of 5 bases from V and 2 bases from J, the junction contained 4 bases not matched to a gene. Combining the CDR3 with reference TRBV28 and TRBJ2-5 gives the whole variable domain DVKVTQSSRYLVKRTGEKVFLECVQDMDHENMFWYRQDPGLGLRLIYFSYDVKMKEKGDIPEGYSVSREKKERFSLILESASTNQTSMYLCASSIRTGQETQYFGPGTRLLVL.

The rearrangement uses TRBV7-8 and TRBJ2-5, with 7 bases aligning to TRBD2. J gave up 0 bases and V 5 bases, and 3 bases lay outside the gene matches. Per the germline V gene, CDR1 is SGHVS and CDR2 is FQNEAQ. The CDR3 is made up of 14 amino acids. The DNA of the CDR3 is TGTGCCAGCAGCCGAGGGACTAACCAAGAGACCCAGTACTTC. It is translated as CASSRGTNQETQYF.

This clonotype was found a few times. The chain uses TRBV6-5 and TRBJ1-5; D is perhaps TRBD1 (5 bases). The CDR3 loop spans 15 amino acids. Germline-derived CDR1 and CDR2 are MNHEY and SVGAGI. The V end lost 5 bases, the J end lost 2 bases, and 13 bases lay between the germline ends. The DNA of the CDR3 is TGTGCCAGCAGTAACCGGGACGGTCGCAATCAGCCCCAGCATTTT. This sequence encodes CASSNRDGRNQPQHF.

On this clonotype: A much larger clone is a single base away; this may be a read error. The chain has TRBV7-2 and TRBJ2-3; 7 positions match TRBD1. The ends lost 2 bases at V and 2 bases at J; junction bases unmatched: 10. The CDR3 is made up of 17 amino acids. CDR1 and CDR2 from the germline V gene are SGHTA and FQGNSA. The CDR3 spells CASSLSPRQGSTDTQYF. In DNA, the CDR3 is TGTGCCAGCAGCTTAAGCCCCAGACAGGGTTCCACAGATACGCAGTATTTT.

CDR3 sequence: CAWRGTVGELFF. Here the CDR3 DNA reads TGTGCCTGGAGGGGGACTGTCGGGGAGCTGTTTTTT. The V call is TRBV30, the J call TRBJ2-2, with D possibly TRBD2 on 6 matching bases. The CDR3 has 12 residues. Trimming shortened V by 3 bases and J by 7 bases, and 9 bases separated the two germline ends. CDR1 and CDR2 (germline): GTSNPN, SVGIG (reference sequence). Filled out from reference TRBV30 and TRBJ2-2, the complete variable domain reads SQTIHQWPATLVQPVGSPLSLECTVEGTSNPNLYWYRQAAGRGLQLLFYSVGIGQISSEVPQNLSASRPQDRQFILSSKKLLLSDSGFYLCAWRGTVGELFFGEGSRLTVL.

There are a few counts of this clonotype. CDR3 region: CSARFLGAGPPGELFF. CDR3 nucleotide sequence: TGCAGTGCTAGGTTTCTAGGGGCCGGCCCGCCCGGGGAGCTGTTTTTT. The V call is TRBV20-1, the J call TRBJ2-2; a possible D gene is TRBD1 (5 bases). Germline CDR1 and CDR2: DFQATT and SNEGSKA (reference sequence). This CDR3 spans 16 amino acids. V was cut by 3 bases and J by 6 bases, with 20 bases left in between.

The genes are TRBV7-2 and TRBJ2-3, with D possibly TRBD2 on 6 matching bases. The germline CDR1 and CDR2 sequences are SGHTA and FQGNSA. The CDR3 sequence is 16 residues long. Trimming took off 5 bases at V and 2 bases at J, with 17 bases between the two ends. The DNA for the CDR3 is TGTGCCAGCAGCCCCCTGGCGGGGTTAAACACAGATACGCAGTATTTT. It yields the protein CASSPLAGLNTDTQYF.

The V call is TRBV6-2 or TRBV6-3, the J call TRBJ2-5, with D perhaps matching TRBD1 or TRBD2 (6 bases each). Germline V CDR1 and CDR2: MNHEY, SVGEGT. The CDR3 is made up of 15 amino acids. Trimming took 9 bases from V and 5 from J, leaving 22 bases between them. The CDR3 spells CASWSWGALRETQYF. For the CDR3, the DNA is TGTGCCAGTTGGTCATGGGGGGCCCTTAGGGAGACCCAGTACTTC.

Only a few counts were recorded for this clonotype. This chain links TRBV14 with TRBJ1-1, with no clear D. The CDR3 runs to 13 residues. V dropped 6 bases and J dropped 1 base, with 9 bases sitting between them. Per the germline V gene, CDR1 is SGHDN and CDR2 is FVKESK. The CDR3, as DNA: TGTGCCAGCAGGTTCGGTAGGAACACTGAAGCTTTCTTT. Its protein is CASRFGRNTEAFF.

This chain joins TRBV20-1 and TRBJ1-2; TRBD1 aligns across 8 bases. The CDR3 length is 16 residues. Germline assignment: CDR1 DFQATT and CDR2 SNEGSKA (reference sequence). V lost 5 bases, J lost 2 bases, and 13 bases stayed unmatched. The chain's CDR3 is CSADGGKTGVNYGYTF. CDR3 nucleotide sequence: TGCAGTGCTGACGGTGGGAAGACAGGGGTAAACTATGGCTACACCTTC.

This clonotype was observed a few times. The V and J genes are TRBV14 and TRBJ1-5; 8 nucleotides line up with TRBD1. There are 19 residues in the CDR3. The trim removed 0 bases at V and 1 base at J, leaving 11 bases unmatched. Germline lookup yields CDR1 SGHDN and CDR2 FVKESK. The CDR3 protein is CASSQDKVGRGQSNQPQHF. The CDR3 DNA is TGTGCCAGCAGCCAAGATAAGGTCGGCAGGGGGCAAAGCAATCAGCCCCAGCATTTT.

This clonotype showed up just a few times. The V call is TRBV6-5, the J call TRBJ1-3; TRBD1 matches at 7 bases. Germline V lookup: CDR1 MNHEY, CDR2 SVGAGI. Trimming cost V 4 bases and J 3 bases; bases outside gene matches: 9. This CDR3 is built from 16 residues. In DNA form, the CDR3 reads TGTGCCAGCAGTTTTCAGACAGGGTACCGTGGAAACACCATATATTTT. It yields the protein CASSFQTGYRGNTIYF.

J is TRBJ2-2 and V is TRBV7-2; D unresolved. V lost 1 base and J lost 5, with 20 bases in between. CDR1 is SGHTA, CDR2 FQGNSA, per germline. This CDR3 is built from 18 residues. CDR3 in DNA: TGTGCCAGCAGCTTAGGCTCAGGACGTCCCCGTCGGACCGGGGAGCTGTTTTTT. This gives the protein CASSLGSGRPRRTGELFF.

J is TRBJ2-7 and V is TRBV6-2 or TRBV6-3, with 8 bases matching TRBD2. The germline V gene encodes CDR1 MNHEY and CDR2 SVGEGT. The CDR3 spans 14 residues. V was pared by 7 bases and J by 2 bases, with 7 bases of the junction left unmatched. CDR3 sequence (DNA): TGTGCCAGCACTCATCGGGGGGGGGCCTACGAGCAGTACTTC. Amino acids: CASTHRGGAYEQYF.

This rearrangement joins TRBV3-1 to TRBJ1-3; no firm D call. The CDR3 extends over 14 amino acids. In germline, CDR1 is LGHDT, CDR2 YNNKEL (reference sequence). V was shortened by 2 bases and J by 4 bases, with 9 bases between the two germline ends. The CDR3 sequence is CASSQRADGNTIYF. CDR3 DNA: TGTGCCAGCAGCCAAAGGGCAGACGGAAACACCATATATTTT.

V is TRBV24-1 and J is TRBJ2-1, with TRBD2 matching over 10 bases. The CDR3 totals 16 residues. V lost 3 bases to trimming and J lost 8 bases; unmatched junction nucleotides: 9. CDR1 KGHDR and CDR2 SFDVKD come from the germline V gene. CDR3 nucleotide sequence: TGTGCCACCAGTGATCCCAGCGGGAGGGCCATCGATGAGCAGTTCTTC. It yields the protein CATSDPSGRAIDEQFF.

The J gene is TRBJ2-1, the V gene TRBV9; TRBD2 aligns across 11 bases. The V gene end was trimmed by 0 bases and the J gene end by 0 bases; junction bases not matched to a gene: 8. Germline loops: CDR1 SGDLS, CDR2 YYNGEE. The CDR3 has 19 amino acids. DNA of the CDR3: TGTGCCAGCAGCGTAGACCCGACTAGCGGGGTCAGCTCCTACAATGAGCAGTTCTTC. This gives the protein CASSVDPTSGVSSYNEQFF.

The V gene is TRBV19, the J gene TRBJ2-7; the match to TRBD2 covers 10 bases. Germline CDR1 LNHDA, CDR2 SQIVND (reference sequence). After removal of 5 bases from V and 3 bases from J, the junction contained 4 bases not matched to a gene. This CDR3 comprises 14 residues. The chain's CDR3 is CASSLLAGNYEQYF. The CDR3 DNA reads as TGTGCCAGTAGTTTACTAGCGGGAAACTACGAGCAGTACTTC.

The chain combines TRBV5-4 with TRBJ2-7, with no clear D. Between the trimmed V and J ends, which lost 2 bases and 5 bases, there was a span of 17 bases. This CDR3 contains 15 residues. Germline V CDR1 and CDR2: SGHNT, YYREEE (reference sequence). As DNA, the CDR3 is TGTGCCAGCAGCTTAGACGCAACCCCGAAGCACGAGCAGTACTTC. Amino acids: CASSLDATPKHEQYF. The whole variable domain, remainder taken from reference TRBV5-4 and TRBJ2-7, is ETGVTQSPTHLIKTRGQQVTLRCSSQSGHNTVSWYQQALGQGPQFIFQYYREEENGRGNFPPRFSGLQFPNYSSELNVNALELDDSALYLCASSLDATPKHEQYFGPGTRLTVT.

A few counts support this clonotype. The J gene is TRBJ1-2, the V gene TRBV4-2; TRBD1 matches 9 bases. Germline values: CDR1 LGHNA, CDR2 YNFKEQ. This CDR3 comprises 15 residues. The V gene end was trimmed by 5 bases and the J gene end by 1 base; junction bases not matched to a gene: 5. CDR3 DNA sequence: TGTGCCAGCAGCGAGGGACAGGGTTTTAACTATGGCTACACCTTC. Translation gives CASSEGQGFNYGYTF.

V and J are TRBV20-1 and TRBJ2-1; D is perhaps TRBD2 (5 bases). The V gene's germline CDR1 is DFQATT and CDR2 SNEGSKA (reference sequence). This CDR3 is built from 14 residues. Trimming cost V 0 bases and J 8 bases, with 14 bases left between them. The CDR3 DNA is TGCAGTGCTAGAGATTGGGCTAGCATGGATGAGCAGTTCTTC. Its translation is CSARDWASMDEQFF.

The chain combines TRBV30 with TRBJ1-1; D perhaps matches TRBD1 (6 bases). CDR3 length equals 14 residues. Germline V gene data show CDR1 as GTSNPN and CDR2 as SVGIG (reference sequence). V gave up 0 bases and J gave up 2 bases, with 10 bases separating them. CDR3 amino acids: CAWSVGQRNTEAFF. CDR3 nucleotides: TGTGCCTGGAGTGTAGGACAGAGAAACACTGAAGCTTTCTTT.

This clonotype turned up a few times. The rearrangement uses TRBV5-1 and TRBJ2-2; D gene ambiguous. V was cut by 1 base and J by 5 bases, with 12 bases left in between. This CDR3 has 15 amino acids. CDR1 SGHRS and CDR2 YFSETQ come from the germline V gene. The CDR3 DNA sequence: TGCGCCAGCAGCTTGTCTGGGGTTGGAACCGGGGAGCTGTTTTTT. The encoded protein is CASSLSGVGTGELFF. The full variable domain, rest sourced from reference TRBV5-1 and TRBJ2-2, is KAGVTQTPRYLIKTRGQQVTLSCSPISGHRSVSWYQQTPGQGLQFLFEYFSETQRNKGNFPGRFSGRQFSNSRSEMNVSTLELGDSALYLCASSLSGVGTGELFFGEGSRLTVL.

V gene TRBV6-1 combines with J gene TRBJ1-1; possibly TRBD1 for D (6 bases). With 7 bases removed from V and 4 bases from J, the gap between germline ends came to 16 bases. This CDR3 contains 14 residues. Germline V gene lookup returns CDR1 MNHNS and CDR2 SASEGT. This CDR3 reads CASTYRVAGTEAFF. CDR3 coding DNA: TGTGCCAGCACCTACAGGGTTGCGGGCACTGAAGCTTTCTTT.